This T cell receptor (beta chain) emerged from a study of T cell responses to AZD1222 COVID-19 vaccine. Study-wide findings and caveats: Clonal diversity may have been underestimated, and the donors were mostly white British, with more females than males. Repertoires were obtained only post-peak T cell response.

Only in-frame clones appear in the TCRdb table, and some are missing; sequencing was by immunoSEQ multiplex PCR. Of about 150,000 clones in the sample, 75% to 90% were seen once. The germline gives CDR1 LGHNA, CDR2 YNFKEQ. V was trimmed by 0 bases and J by 0 bases, leaving 9 bases between them. CDR3 length: 16 amino acids. With respect to this clone: The antigen remains undetermined.

This clonotype was obtained from an adult in good health. The rearrangement links TRBV4-2 to TRBJ1-3; D uncertain. Sample: peripheral blood, taken on day 0 of AZD1222 vaccination. The DNA of the CDR3 is TGTGCCAGCAGCCAAGATGAGGCGATCTCTGGAAACACCATATATTTT. This gives the protein CASSQDEAISGNTIYF.